Listed below are T cell receptor beta chains from one sample, sequenced in a study of metastatic and nonmetastatic thyroid tumors. TCRdb reprocessed the PCR reads via MiXCR. The table includes just over 14,000 clones, roughly 3.5% detected once. The specimen sequenced was tumor tissue. The receptors come from a female donor with papillary thyroid cancer or a benign thyroid nodule (not recorded which). Some clones in this sample may be carry-over from other donors' samples. Both conserved end residues are part of each CDR3. Fields, in order: V gene, clone size, D gene, J gene, CDR3 DNA, CDR3 protein. D genes are given only for firm matches. Size values are once, few and many counts, or a class for expanded clones, and some rows have none.

V gene: TRBV4-3
clone size: -
D gene: TRBD1
J gene: TRBJ1-2
CDR3 DNA: TGCGCCAGCAGCCAAGATTACAGGGGAGGGGGTTACACCTTC
CDR3 protein: CASSQDYRGGGYTF

V gene: TRBV15
clone size: medium-sized
D gene: -
J gene: TRBJ1-2
CDR3 DNA: TGTGCCACCAGCAGCGGAGGGGGTGGGGGGGCGTTGTATGGCTACACCTTC
CDR3 protein: CATSSGGGGGALYGYTF

V gene: TRBV20-1
clone size: few
D gene: -
J gene: TRBJ1-1
CDR3 DNA: TGCAGTGCTAGAGGTGGACAGTTCTCTGAAGCTTTCTTT
CDR3 protein: CSARGGQFSEAFF

V gene: TRBV2
clone size: -
D gene: -
J gene: TRBJ2-7
CDR3 DNA: TGTGCCAGCAGTGACTCCAGGATCAACGAGCAGTACTTC
CDR3 protein: CASSDSRINEQYF

V gene: TRBV12-3/TRBV12-4
clone size: few
D gene: -
J gene: TRBJ2-3
CDR3 DNA: TGTGCCAGCAGCTCCCGGGACACCACAGATACGCAGTATTTT
CDR3 protein: CASSSRDTTDTQYF

V gene: TRBV27
clone size: few
D gene: -
J gene: TRBJ2-2
CDR3 DNA: TGTGCCAGCAGTCCCCGGACGGATAACACCGGGGAGCTGTTTTTT
CDR3 protein: CASSPRTDNTGELFF

V gene: TRBV6-1
clone size: few
D gene: -
J gene: TRBJ1-2
CDR3 DNA: TGTGCCAGCAGTGAAAATAGGAGGGTTAACTATGGCTACACCTTC
CDR3 protein: CASSENRRVNYGYTF

V gene: TRBV27
clone size: -
D gene: -
J gene: TRBJ2-1
CDR3 DNA: TGTGCCAGCAGTTTAGCCAATGAGCAGTTCTTC
CDR3 protein: CASSLANEQFF

V gene: TRBV6-1
clone size: few
D gene: -
J gene: TRBJ2-2
CDR3 DNA: TGTGCCAGCAGTGGTTCAGCGGGCGGAACCGGGGAGCTGTTTTTT
CDR3 protein: CASSGSAGGTGELFF

V gene: TRBV5-4
clone size: few
D gene: -
J gene: TRBJ1-6
CDR3 DNA: TGTGCCAGCAGCTTCGGGACCTTAGGATCACCCCTCCACTTT
CDR3 protein: CASSFGTLGSPLHF

V gene: TRBV27
clone size: -
D gene: TRBD1
J gene: TRBJ2-3
CDR3 DNA: TGTGCCAGCAGTTTGTGGGGACAGTACACAGATACGCAGTATTTT
CDR3 protein: CASSLWGQYTDTQYF

V gene: TRBV19
clone size: few
D gene: -
J gene: TRBJ2-1
CDR3 DNA: TGTGCCAGTAGTGAGGGGTACAATGAGCAGTTCTTC
CDR3 protein: CASSEGYNEQFF

V gene: TRBV6-1
clone size: -
D gene: -
J gene: TRBJ2-2
CDR3 DNA: TGTGCCAGCAGTGAACAGGGGGGGGGAACCGGGGAGCTGTTTTTT
CDR3 protein: CASSEQGGGTGELFF

V gene: TRBV4-1
clone size: -
D gene: -
J gene: TRBJ1-2
CDR3 DNA: TGCGCCAGCAGCCAAAGGGTCGTAGGGCAGGTCTATGGCTACACCTTC
CDR3 protein: CASSQRVVGQVYGYTF

V gene: TRBV7-9
clone size: few
D gene: TRBD2
J gene: TRBJ2-7
CDR3 DNA: TGTGCCAGCAGCTCCGCCCGCGTAGCGGGAGGATCCCACGAGCAGTACTTC
CDR3 protein: CASSSARVAGGSHEQYF

V gene: TRBV20-1
clone size: medium-sized
D gene: -
J gene: TRBJ2-3
CDR3 DNA: TGCAGTGCTAGACGGGAGAGGGTCACAGATACGCAGTATTTT
CDR3 protein: CSARRERVTDTQYF

V gene: TRBV7-2
clone size: -
D gene: TRBD1
J gene: TRBJ1-2
CDR3 DNA: TGTGCCAGCAGCTTAAGGGGACAGGGGGTGGAGGGCTACACCTTC
CDR3 protein: CASSLRGQGVEGYTF

V gene: TRBV12-3/TRBV12-4
clone size: -
D gene: TRBD1
J gene: TRBJ2-1
CDR3 DNA: TGTGCCAGCAGGTGGACAGGGCATGAGCAGTTCTTC
CDR3 protein: CASRWTGHEQFF

V gene: TRBV5-1
clone size: -
D gene: TRBD1
J gene: TRBJ2-5
CDR3 DNA: TGCGCCAGCAGCGCGTCCGGGACAGGACAAGAGACCCAGTACTTC
CDR3 protein: CASSASGTGQETQYF

V gene: TRBV6-5
clone size: few
D gene: -
J gene: TRBJ1-1
CDR3 DNA: TGTGCCAGCAGTTACTCGAAGGTTTGGCTAGAAGCTTTCTTT
CDR3 protein: CASSYSKVWLEAFF

V gene: TRBV20-1
clone size: few
D gene: -
J gene: TRBJ2-7
CDR3 DNA: TGCAGTGTTTCGCCCTACTACGAGCAGTACTTC
CDR3 protein: CSVSPYYEQYF

V gene: TRBV12-3/TRBV12-4
clone size: -
D gene: -
J gene: TRBJ2-7
CDR3 DNA: TGTGCCAGCAGTTTAGGGGGGGCCAACGAGCAGTACTTC
CDR3 protein: CASSLGGANEQYF

V gene: TRBV6-2/TRBV6-3
clone size: -
D gene: -
J gene: TRBJ2-3
CDR3 DNA: TGTGCCAGCAGTGACGGTGGAGATACGCAGTATTTT
CDR3 protein: CASSDGGDTQYF

V gene: TRBV7-9
clone size: few
D gene: TRBD2
J gene: TRBJ2-5
CDR3 DNA: TGTGCCAGCAGCTTCCCGGGACTAGCGGGAAGAGAGACCCAGTACTTC
CDR3 protein: CASSFPGLAGRETQYF

V gene: TRBV6-1
clone size: medium-sized
D gene: TRBD1
J gene: TRBJ1-1
CDR3 DNA: TGTGCCAGCAGGGACAGGGACACTGAAGCTTTCTTT
CDR3 protein: CASRDRDTEAFF

V gene: TRBV6-1
clone size: -
D gene: -
J gene: TRBJ2-3
CDR3 DNA: TGTGCCAGCAGTGAAGCAATCGGGGTCACAGATGCGCAGTATTTT
CDR3 protein: CASSEAIGVTDAQYF

V gene: TRBV12-5
clone size: -
D gene: TRBD2
J gene: TRBJ2-3
CDR3 DNA: TGTGCTAGTGGTCCCGGGGTAGCGGGACCCACAGATACGCAGTATTTT
CDR3 protein: CASGPGVAGPTDTQYF

V gene: TRBV6-1
clone size: -
D gene: -
J gene: TRBJ2-7
CDR3 DNA: TGTGCCAGCAGTACCGTGGCGGTCGGACGGGAATCCTACGAGCAGTATTTC
CDR3 protein: CASSTVAVGRESYEQYF

V gene: TRBV6-1
clone size: few
D gene: -
J gene: TRBJ1-3
CDR3 DNA: TGTGCCAGCAGTGACAGAGGGTTCGGAAACACCATATATTTT
CDR3 protein: CASSDRGFGNTIYF

V gene: TRBV15
clone size: -
D gene: -
J gene: TRBJ1-4
CDR3 DNA: TGTGCCACCAGCATCCAGAGAAATAAAAAACTGTTTTTT
CDR3 protein: CATSIQRNKKLFF

V gene: TRBV20-1
clone size: once
D gene: -
J gene: TRBJ2-7
CDR3 DNA: TGCAGTGCTAGCCTTTTGGACGAGCAGTACTTC
CDR3 protein: CSASLLDEQYF

V gene: TRBV24-1
clone size: few
D gene: -
J gene: TRBJ2-1
CDR3 DNA: TGTGCCACCAGTGATTTGCGGACTTACAATGAGCAGTTCTTC
CDR3 protein: CATSDLRTYNEQFF

V gene: TRBV3-1
clone size: -
D gene: TRBD1
J gene: TRBJ1-3
CDR3 DNA: TGTGCCAGCAGCCGGATCGCGGGACAGGGATCTGTTAGTGGAAACACCATATATTTT
CDR3 protein: CASSRIAGQGSVSGNTIYF

V gene: TRBV29-1
clone size: -
D gene: -
J gene: TRBJ2-7
CDR3 DNA: TGCAGCCCGTCTTGGGGGGGCCTCCACGAGCAGTACTTC
CDR3 protein: CSPSWGGLHEQYF

V gene: TRBV19
clone size: many
D gene: -
J gene: TRBJ1-6
CDR3 DNA: TGTGCCAGTAGCAAAGACGGCCCGAGCTCCTATAATTCACCCCTCCACTTT
CDR3 protein: CASSKDGPSSYNSPLHF

V gene: TRBV6-4
clone size: many
D gene: TRBD2
J gene: TRBJ2-3
CDR3 DNA: TGTGCCAGCAGTGACGGAGCGGGGGGCACAGATACGCAGTATTTT
CDR3 protein: CASSDGAGGTDTQYF

V gene: TRBV12-3/TRBV12-4
clone size: medium-sized
D gene: -
J gene: TRBJ1-1
CDR3 DNA: TGTGCCAGCAGAAGCCTCGCCGGTGGCACTGAAGCTTTCTTT
CDR3 protein: CASRSLAGGTEAFF

V gene: TRBV20-1
clone size: few
D gene: TRBD1
J gene: TRBJ2-7
CDR3 DNA: TGCAGTGCTATAAAGGACAGGGCCTATTCCTACGAGCAGTACTTC
CDR3 protein: CSAIKDRAYSYEQYF

V gene: TRBV28
clone size: -
D gene: -
J gene: TRBJ2-7
CDR3 DNA: TGTGCCAGCAGGGGGGGGACAGGTTCCTACGAGCAGTACTTC
CDR3 protein: CASRGGTGSYEQYF

V gene: TRBV6-5
clone size: -
D gene: TRBD1
J gene: TRBJ2-3
CDR3 DNA: TGTGCCAGCAGTTCGGGGACAGTGGGCCCAGATACGCAGTATTTT
CDR3 protein: CASSSGTVGPDTQYF

V gene: TRBV30
clone size: -
D gene: -
J gene: TRBJ1-2
CDR3 DNA: TGTGCCCAAGGTTTAGGGATTGGCTACACCTTC
CDR3 protein: CAQGLGIGYTF

V gene: TRBV6-9
clone size: -
D gene: -
J gene: TRBJ1-2
CDR3 DNA: TGTGCCAGCAGTTACGATGGTGAGAACGGCTACACCTTC
CDR3 protein: CASSYDGENGYTF

V gene: TRBV20-1
clone size: -
D gene: -
J gene: TRBJ1-3
CDR3 DNA: TGCAGTGCTGAACAGGATAACTCTGGAAACACCATATATTTT
CDR3 protein: CSAEQDNSGNTIYF

V gene: TRBV20-1
clone size: -
D gene: TRBD1
J gene: TRBJ2-7
CDR3 DNA: TGCAGTGATAGGGACAGGGGGTCCTACGAGCAGTACTTC
CDR3 protein: CSDRDRGSYEQYF

V gene: TRBV3-1
clone size: -
D gene: -
J gene: TRBJ2-1
CDR3 DNA: TGTGCCAGCAGCCCTCAGCGGGTCCTTTACAATGAGCAGTTCTTC
CDR3 protein: CASSPQRVLYNEQFF

V gene: TRBV27
clone size: -
D gene: TRBD1
J gene: TRBJ2-7
CDR3 DNA: TGTGCCAGCAGTCTCGGGACAGGGGGCAACGAGCAGTACTTC
CDR3 protein: CASSLGTGGNEQYF

V gene: TRBV27
clone size: -
D gene: -
J gene: TRBJ1-4
CDR3 DNA: TGTGCCAGCAGATACGGGCTGGATGAAAAACTGTTTTTT
CDR3 protein: CASRYGLDEKLFF

V gene: TRBV7-9
clone size: few
D gene: TRBD1
J gene: TRBJ2-5
CDR3 DNA: TGTGCCAGCAGCCCAGACAGGGTTACGGAGACCCAGTACTTC
CDR3 protein: CASSPDRVTETQYF

V gene: TRBV5-1
clone size: medium-sized
D gene: TRBD1
J gene: TRBJ1-2
CDR3 DNA: TGCGCCAGCAGCTCGACAGGGGCGACCTATGGCTACACCTTC
CDR3 protein: CASSSTGATYGYTF

V gene: TRBV10-3
clone size: -
D gene: TRBD1
J gene: TRBJ1-2
CDR3 DNA: TGTGCCGCATGGACAGGGGATGACTATGGCTACACCTTC
CDR3 protein: CAAWTGDDYGYTF

V gene: TRBV5-1
clone size: -
D gene: -
J gene: TRBJ1-2
CDR3 DNA: TGTGCCAGCAGGCGGGACGTAAACTATGGCTACACCTTC
CDR3 protein: CASRRDVNYGYTF

V gene: TRBV3-1
clone size: few
D gene: -
J gene: TRBJ1-5
CDR3 DNA: TGTGCCAGCAGCCAAGGCAGACAGGCTAATCAGCCCCAGCATTTT
CDR3 protein: CASSQGRQANQPQHF

V gene: TRBV6-4
clone size: -
D gene: TRBD1
J gene: TRBJ2-2
CDR3 DNA: TGTGCCAGCAGTGACTCCGGGACAGCGAACACCGGGGAGCTGTTTTTT
CDR3 protein: CASSDSGTANTGELFF

V gene: TRBV6-4
clone size: -
D gene: TRBD2
J gene: TRBJ2-3
CDR3 DNA: TGTGCCAGCAGTGATGGTAGCGGGGGTCCAGATACGCAGTATTTT
CDR3 protein: CASSDGSGGPDTQYF

V gene: TRBV6-1
clone size: -
D gene: -
J gene: TRBJ1-3
CDR3 DNA: TGTGCCAGCGCGGTCCCGGGCTCTGGAAACACCATATATTTT
CDR3 protein: CASAVPGSGNTIYF